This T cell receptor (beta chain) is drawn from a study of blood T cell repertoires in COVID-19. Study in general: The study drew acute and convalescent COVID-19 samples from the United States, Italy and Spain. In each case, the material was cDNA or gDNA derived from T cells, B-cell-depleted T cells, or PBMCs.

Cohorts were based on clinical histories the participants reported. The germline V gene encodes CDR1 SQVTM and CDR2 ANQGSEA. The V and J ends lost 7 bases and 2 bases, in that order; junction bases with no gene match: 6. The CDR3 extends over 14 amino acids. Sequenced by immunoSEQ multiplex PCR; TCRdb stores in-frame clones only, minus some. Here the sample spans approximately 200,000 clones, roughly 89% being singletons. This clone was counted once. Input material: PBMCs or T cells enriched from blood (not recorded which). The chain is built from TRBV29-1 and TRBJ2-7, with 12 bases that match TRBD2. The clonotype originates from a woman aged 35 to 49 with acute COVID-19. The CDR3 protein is CSGRTSGGTYEQYF. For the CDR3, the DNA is TGCAGCGGCCGCACTAGCGGGGGGACCTACGAGCAGTACTTC.